The present T cell receptor beta chain was sequenced within a study of blood T cell repertoires in COVID-19. Authors' processing steps: Amplification of reference gene primers provided the estimated nucleated cell counts. Produced via immunoSEQ multiplex PCR; TCRdb's table is partial and in-frame only. V, J and clone size are taken as reported in that table, and D and trimming were inferred from the DNA itself. Of over 95,000 clones listed, 84% were seen once; the top ten hold 2%. The CDR3 runs 13 residues. Germline V gene lookup returns CDR1 SGHNT and CDR2 YYREEE (reference sequence). Trimming left V 2 bases short and J 8 bases short, with 10 bases between.

Material: peripheral blood. This chain uses TRBV5-4 with TRBJ1-4; D is ambiguous. The receptor was derived from a man in his 70s with active or convalescent COVID-19. CDR3 DNA: TGTGCCAGCAGCTTTGCGAGGGAGGAAAAACTGTTTTTT. Translated: CASSFAREEKLFF.